This T cell receptor beta chain was documented in a study of blood T cells in healthy people across ages. A J-beta primer mix and a sample-barcoded 5' primer were used in a second PCR of about 6 to 12 cycles. TCRdb re-called the 5' RACE reads with MiXCR, one entry per CDR3 protein. The sample contains hundreds of thousands of distinct CDR3 sequences, roughly half of which appear only once. This clonotype was counted once. This CDR3 is 18 amino acids long. The ends were cut back, 3 bases at V and 0 bases at J, with 15 bases in the middle. The V gene's germline CDR1 is LGHNA and CDR2 YNFKEQ. This sequence was found in a woman over 75 in good health. Sequencing input: blood. V is TRBV4-2 and J is TRBJ2-6; tentatively, D is TRBD2 (6 bases). This CDR3 reads CASSQRDSGTSGANVLTF. CDR3 DNA: TGTGCCAGCAGCCAGCGGGACTCTGGGACCTCTGGGGCCAACGTCCTGACTTTC.